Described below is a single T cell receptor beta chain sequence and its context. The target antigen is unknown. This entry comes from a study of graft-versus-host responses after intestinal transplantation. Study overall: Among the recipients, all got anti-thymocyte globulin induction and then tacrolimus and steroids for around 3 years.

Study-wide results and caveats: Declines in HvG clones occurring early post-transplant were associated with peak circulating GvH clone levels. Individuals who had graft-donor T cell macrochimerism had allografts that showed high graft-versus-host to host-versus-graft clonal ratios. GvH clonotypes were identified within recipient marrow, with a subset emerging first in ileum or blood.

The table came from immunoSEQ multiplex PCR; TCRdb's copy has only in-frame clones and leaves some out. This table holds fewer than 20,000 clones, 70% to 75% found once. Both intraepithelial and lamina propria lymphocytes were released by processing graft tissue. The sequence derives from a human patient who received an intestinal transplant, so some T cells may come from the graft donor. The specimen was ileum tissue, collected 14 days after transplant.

The CDR3 sequence: CATSRDLGAGTEAFF. The CDR3 coding sequence is TGTGCCACCAGCAGAGATCTGGGGGCCGGCACTGAAGCTTTCTTT. The chain couples TRBV15 to TRBJ1-1, with D possibly matching TRBD1 (6 bases). The CDR3 loop spans 15 amino acids. Germline V gene data show CDR1 as LNHNV and CDR2 as YYDKDF (reference sequence). V was pared by 0 bases and J by 4 bases, with 12 bases between.